One and the same sample provided the 18 T cell receptor beta chains below, sequenced in a study of blood T cells in healthy people across ages. PCR was performed a second time for about 7 to 12 cycles using a sample-barcoded 5' primer and a J-beta primer mix. TCRdb processed the 5' RACE reads anew with MiXCR; each CDR3 protein has one entry. The data contain approximately 810,000 distinct CDR3 sequences, around 34% of them singletons. Sequencing was performed on blood. The receptors stem from a man aged 18 to 29 in good health.

The chain recombines TRBV30 with TRBJ1-2; D is unclear. V lost 1 base and J 1 base, leaving 16 bases between the germline ends. In germline, CDR1 is GTSNPN, CDR2 SVGIG (reference sequence). This CDR3 has 16 residues. The CDR3 DNA reads as TGTGCCTGGAGTGGACTACCACCGGACCTTAACTATGGCTACACCTTC. This gives the protein CAWSGLPPDLNYGYTF.

In its sample, this clonotype was seen a few times. This chain connects TRBV3-1 to TRBJ2-7; 10 bases line up with TRBD2. The CDR3 loop spans 16 amino acids. Germline trimming cut 2 bases from V and 7 bases from J; bases unmatched to any gene: 11. Germline V gives CDR1 LGHDT, CDR2 YNNKEL (reference sequence). The CDR3 DNA is TGTGCCAGCAGCCAAAAACGGACTAGCGGATACAATGAGCAGTACTTC. The encoded protein is CASSQKRTSGYNEQYF.

Concerning this clonotype itself: Since a much larger clone is just one base distant, this may be a read error. V usage is TRBV4-3 and J usage is TRBJ2-4, with D perhaps matching TRBD1 (6 bases). With the DNA end fitting TRBJ2-7 better, the J assignment may be wrong. CDR1 is LGHNA, CDR2 YSLEER, per germline. The CDR3 totals 16 residues. CDR3 in amino acids: CASSQVREQGYYEQYF. The CDR3 coding sequence is TGCGCCAGCAGCCAAGTGAGGGAACAGGGCTACTACGAGCAGTACTTC.

Notes on this clonotype: A far larger clone is a single base away, which makes a read error likely. This chain links TRBV9 with TRBJ2-3; 7 nucleotides align to TRBD1. This CDR3 spans 13 amino acids. The germline gives CDR1 SGDLS, CDR2 YYNGEE. The CDR3, as DNA: TGTGCCAGCAGCGTAGCAGGGACAGAGACGCAGTATTTT. Residues: CASSVAGTETQYF.

The genes are TRBV12-5 and TRBJ1-5; D call uncertain. V gave up 3 bases and J gave up 7 bases, with 22 bases separating them. The CDR3 spans 17 residues. From germline, CDR1 is LGHNT and CDR2 FRNRAP. DNA of the CDR3: TGTGCTAGTGGTTTCGGTACAGAGGTCCTTTTCGGCCAGCCCCAGCATTTT. This translates into CASGFGTEVLFGQPQHF.

The rearrangement uses TRBV27 and TRBJ1-2; no clear D. The CDR3 length is 14 residues. Germline CDR1 is MNHEY and CDR2 is SMNVEV (reference sequence). The V gene lost 2 bases and the J gene lost 3 bases, with 10 bases spanning the gap. The CDR3 region is CASSLNGGDYGYTF. In DNA form, the CDR3 reads TGTGCCAGCAGTTTAAATGGTGGGGACTATGGCTACACCTTC.

About this clonotype itself: A much bigger clone sits one base away, suggesting this may be a read error. The gene calls are TRBV5-1 and TRBJ2-3; D is undetermined. The CDR3 loop spans 15 amino acids. The V gene's germline CDR1 is SGHRS and CDR2 YFSETQ. CDR3 sequence: CTSSLETRITDTQYF. The CDR3, as DNA: TGCACCAGCAGCTTGGAGACACGTATCACAGATACGCAGTATTTT.

This clonotype was observed a handful of times. This chain links TRBV28 with TRBJ2-1, with 9 bases aligning to TRBD2. J gave up 0 bases and V 7 bases, and 7 bases lay outside the gene matches. This CDR3 is 16 amino acids long. The germline gives CDR1 MDHEN, CDR2 SYDVKM. The CDR3 protein is CASTPSGGSSYNEQFF. CDR3 in DNA: TGTGCCAGCACTCCCAGCGGGGGGAGCTCCTACAATGAGCAGTTCTTC.

There are a few counts of this clonotype. The V gene is TRBV5-1, the J gene TRBJ2-1; D may be TRBD1 (5 bases). This CDR3 region has 15 residues. Germline CDR1 is SGHRS and CDR2 is YFSETQ. V was cut by 0 bases and J by 4 bases, with 11 bases left in between. The chain's CDR3 is CASSLGQRLYNEQFF. DNA for the CDR3: TGCGCCAGCAGCTTGGGACAGCGTTTATACAATGAGCAGTTCTTC.

As concerns this clonotype: A read error may account for a junction end that differs from germline. The gene calls are TRBV6-6 and TRBJ1-5, with D possibly matching TRBD1 (5 bases). CDR3 length: 14 amino acids. Per germline, CDR1 MNHNY and CDR2 SVGAGI (reference sequence). The CDR3 DNA is TGTACCAGCAGTCCCATGGGGGGTGATCAGCCCCAGCATTTT. This sequence encodes CTSSPMGGDQPQHF.

The CDR3 nucleotides are TGCAGTGCTAGAGGGGACAGGGGGCCAAGCACAGATACGCAGTATTTT. Translated: CSARGDRGPSTDTQYF. The genes are TRBV20-1 and TRBJ2-3; TRBD1 aligns across 12 bases. The CDR3 extends over 16 amino acids. V lost 1 base, J lost 0 bases, and 2 bases stayed unmatched. Germline CDR1 and CDR2: DFQATT and SNEGSKA (reference sequence).

This chain uses TRBV20-1 with TRBJ1-2, with 8 bases that match TRBD1. Germline V gives CDR1 DFQATT, CDR2 SNEGSKA (reference sequence). The junction had 9 bases not matched to a gene; V was cut back by 6 bases and J by 6 bases. This CDR3 contains 13 residues. In nucleotides, the CDR3 is TGCAGTGCAGCAGAGGACAGGGTGGATGGCTACACCTTC. Translating it yields CSAAEDRVDGYTF.

There are many counts of this clonotype. The chain carries TRBV5-5 and TRBJ2-1; 11 bases map to TRBD1. J was trimmed by 5 bases and V by 4 bases; bases with no gene match: 5. CDR1 is SGHKS, CDR2 YYEKEE, per germline (reference sequence). This CDR3 is built from 15 residues. CDR3 nucleotide sequence: TGTGCCAGCAGCCAGGGGACAGGGGGAAACAATGAGCAGTTCTTC. This translates into CASSQGTGGNNEQFF.

With respect to this clonotype: This may be a read error, as it is one base from a much larger clone. The gene calls are TRBV9 and TRBJ2-5, with 7 bases lining up with TRBD1. CDR1 is SGDLS and CDR2 is YYNGEE in the germline V gene. After removal of 0 bases from V and 11 bases from J, the junction contained 13 bases not matched to a gene. The CDR3 contains 15 residues. Here the CDR3 reads CASSVGTGVSNEQYF. The CDR3 coding sequence is TGTGCCAGCAGCGTAGGCACAGGGGTTTCCAATGAGCAGTACTTC.

The chain recombines TRBV6-2 or TRBV6-3 with TRBJ2-5, with D possibly matching TRBD2 (5 bases). The CDR3 is made up of 13 amino acids. Germline CDR1 reads MNHEY; CDR2 reads SVGEGT. V gave up 6 bases and J gave up 11 bases, with 19 bases separating them. Written as DNA, the CDR3 is TGTGCCAGCAGCAGGAGGATAGACAATGAGCAGTACTTC. This gives the protein CASSRRIDNEQYF.

This clonotype appeared many times. The rearrangement links TRBV12-3 or TRBV12-4 to TRBJ1-2; 8 bases are a match to TRBD1. This CDR3 contains 11 residues. Losses at the gene ends were 8 bases for V and 8 bases for J; bases not matched to a gene: 4. In nucleotides, the CDR3 is TGTGCCAGCCAGGGGGCAGGAGGCTACACCTTC. Amino acid sequence: CASQGAGGYTF.

This chain uses TRBV3-1 with TRBJ2-5; no reliable D call. Trimming removed 1 base from V and 0 bases from J, with 9 bases in between. Germline CDR1 LGHDT, CDR2 YNNKEL (reference sequence). This CDR3 is 15 amino acids long. For the CDR3, the DNA is TGTGCCAGCAGCCAAGCATGGAGAAACCAAGAGACCCAGTACTTC. Protein: CASSQAWRNQETQYF.

The chain carries TRBV7-2 and TRBJ1-2; D gene ambiguous. Germline V gene lookup returns CDR1 SGHTA and CDR2 FQGNSA. Trimming pared 5 bases from V and 5 bases from J, leaving 15 bases between. This CDR3 contains 14 residues. Written as DNA, the CDR3 is TGTGCCAGCAGCACACGGGCCCCTGCGTATGGCTACACCTTC. Translated: CASSTRAPAYGYTF.